Presented here are 27 T cell receptor beta chains from one specimen sequenced in a study of blood T cells in healthy people across ages. Primers used in a second PCR of about 7 to 12 cycles were a sample-barcoded 5' primer and a J-beta primer mix. One entry per CDR3 protein results from TCRdb running MiXCR on the 5' RACE reads. Among over 700,000 distinct CDR3 sequences listed, roughly 50% were seen once. Sequenced material: blood. These receptors originate from an elderly man in good health.

The V gene is TRBV5-8, the J gene TRBJ2-7; 12 nucleotides agree with TRBD2. Unmatched junction bases numbered 17, after V lost 6 bases and J lost 7 bases. CDR3 length equals 17 residues. The germline gives CDR1 SGHTS, CDR2 YDEGEE. CDR3 nucleotides: TGTGCCAGCACCGGCGGGCCGGGACTAGCGGGCAGCAATGAGCAGTACTTC. Translation: CASTGGPGLAGSNEQYF.

V is TRBV11-2 and J is TRBJ2-7, with D perhaps given as TRBD1 or TRBD2 (6 bases each). Trimming removed 5 bases from V and 2 bases from J, with 19 bases in between. CDR3 size: 16 residues. Germline V gene lookup returns CDR1 SGHAT and CDR2 FQNNGV. Here the CDR3 reads CASSPGGRMIPYEQYF. The DNA of the CDR3 is TGTGCCAGCAGCCCCGGGGGCCGGATGATACCCTACGAGCAGTACTTC.

This chain uses TRBV7-2 with TRBJ2-1; possible D gene TRBD1, 6 bases. V gave up 3 bases and J gave up 9 bases, with 15 bases separating them. The CDR3 contains 14 residues. The germline CDR1 and CDR2 sequences are SGHTA and FQGNSA. The CDR3 coding sequence is TGTGCCAGCAGCTTGTGGGGACAACAAACTGAGCAGTTCTTC. It translates to CASSLWGQQTEQFF.

This clonotype was seen a few times. V usage is TRBV7-9 and J usage is TRBJ2-3, with D possibly matching TRBD2 (5 bases). The CDR3 consists of 12 residues. Germline V gene data show CDR1 as SEHNR and CDR2 as FQNEAQ (reference sequence). Trimming took 5 bases from V and 14 from J, leaving 17 bases between them. CDR3 sequence reads: CASSPSGRYAYF. DNA of the CDR3: TGTGCCAGCAGCCCCAGCGGCAGATACGCGTATTTT.

This clonotype was counted a few times. V and J are TRBV29-1 and TRBJ1-5; 7 nucleotides line up with TRBD1. With V trimmed by 4 bases and J by 3 bases, 3 bases remained unmatched. CDR1 and CDR2 from the germline V gene are SQVTM and ANQGSEA. This CDR3 is built from 13 residues. CDR3 bases: TGCAGCGTTGCAGGGGGGGCCAATCAGCCCCAGCATTTT. It yields the protein CSVAGGANQPQHF.

The V and J genes are TRBV25-1 and TRBJ1-2, with D possibly TRBD1 on 6 matching bases. Germline V gene sequence: CDR1 MGHDK, CDR2 SYGVNS. This CDR3 spans 14 amino acids. The V and J ends lost 5 bases and 6 bases respectively, with 16 bases between them. The CDR3 coding sequence is TGTGCCAGCAGTTCAATGACAGGCCCGGATGGCTACACCTTC. Its protein is CASSSMTGPDGYTF.

In this sample, this clonotype turned up once. The V call is TRBV20-1, the J call TRBJ2-3; TRBD2 agrees at 10 bases. Germline-derived CDR1 and CDR2 are DFQATT and SNEGSKA (reference sequence). This CDR3 has 14 amino acids. The V segment lost 6 bases and the J segment 5 bases; nucleotides outside the gene matches: 8. This CDR3 reads CSAYASGSEDTQYF. The CDR3 DNA reads TGCAGTGCCTATGCTAGCGGGAGTGAAGATACGCAGTATTTT.

The V gene is TRBV20-1, the J gene TRBJ2-1; no definite D call. The V end lost 6 bases, the J end lost 4 bases, and 13 bases lay between the germline ends. The CDR3 is 13 residues long. In germline, CDR1 is DFQATT, CDR2 SNEGSKA (reference sequence). CDR3 region: CSALGPRYNEQFF. The CDR3 DNA reads TGCAGTGCCCTAGGCCCCAGGTACAATGAGCAGTTCTTC.

The chain has TRBV5-1 and TRBJ1-5, with D possibly TRBD1 on 5 matching bases. V gave up 4 bases and J gave up 5 bases, with 13 bases separating them. The CDR3 consists of 14 residues. CDR1 and CDR2 (germline): SGHRS, YFSETQ. CDR3 protein: CASSPDSPDQPQHF. The CDR3 DNA reads TGCGCCAGCAGCCCTGACAGTCCCGATCAGCCCCAGCATTTT.

The CDR3, as DNA: TGTGCCAGCAGCCGCGTCTCGGGATACGCGTATTTT. Its protein product is CASSRVSGYAYF. J is TRBJ2-3 and V is TRBV6-5, with a tentative D call TRBD2 (5 bases). The CDR3 has 12 amino acids. Between the trimmed V and J ends, which lost 6 bases and 14 bases, there was a span of 18 bases. Germline V lookup: CDR1 MNHEY, CDR2 SVGAGI.

A few counts support this clonotype. V and J are TRBV11-2 and TRBJ2-5; 9 bases are a match to TRBD1. The CDR3 runs 16 residues. V trimming: 5 bases; J trimming: 0 bases; junction bases outside the gene matches: 7. Looked up from germline, CDR1 is SGHAT and CDR2 is FQNNGV. The CDR3 here is CASSRGTGRYQETQYF. The CDR3 bases are TGTGCCAGCAGCCGAGGGACAGGGCGGTACCAAGAGACCCAGTACTTC.

This clonotype was counted a few times. The chain carries TRBV29-1 and TRBJ2-1; D unresolved. CDR1 and CDR2 from the germline V gene are SQVTM and ANQGSEA. Trimming shortened V by 6 bases and J by 9 bases, and 9 bases separated the two germline ends. The CDR3 sequence is 10 residues long. The CDR3 sequence is CSVPYPEQFF. The CDR3 bases are TGCAGCGTCCCATACCCTGAGCAGTTCTTC.

The CDR3 loop reads CASSYGRRQGNNEQFF. The CDR3 nucleotides read TGTGCCAGCAGTTACGGTCGCAGACAGGGGAACAATGAGCAGTTCTTC. The chain combines TRBV6-6 with TRBJ2-1, with TRBD1 identical over 8 bases. The trim removed 2 bases at V and 5 bases at J, leaving 8 bases unmatched. CDR1 and CDR2 (germline): MNHNY, SVGAGI (reference sequence). This CDR3 is built from 16 residues.

For this clonotype: The junction shows a germline mismatch at one end, possibly a read error. The V and J genes are TRBV28 and TRBJ2-2, with 8 bases lining up with TRBD2. CDR1 and CDR2 from the germline V gene are MDHEN and SYDVKM. CDR3 length: 15 residues. CDR3 nucleotides: TGTGCCGGCAGCCTGGGACTAGGAGAGGCCGGGGAGCTGTTTTTT. Translated: CAGSLGLGEAGELFF.

This clonotype was recorded at least ten times. J is TRBJ1-1 and V is TRBV5-6; D is uncertain. The CDR3 sequence is 14 residues long. V was pared by 4 bases and J by 8 bases, with 18 bases between. Germline V gene lookup returns CDR1 SGHDT and CDR2 YYEEEE. CDR3 amino acids: CASSPPGIRSEAFF. The CDR3 DNA sequence: TGTGCCAGCAGCCCGCCGGGGATTCGCTCCGAAGCTTTCTTT.

Concerning this clonotype: This may come from a read error, since a much larger clone is one base off. This chain uses TRBV11-2 with TRBJ2-5; D possibly corresponds to TRBD2 (6 bases). The length of the CDR3 is 13 residues. Germline V gene sequence: CDR1 SGHAT, CDR2 FQNNGV. V lost 7 bases to trimming and J lost 11 bases, with 20 bases between them. CDR3 loop: CASISPGRNEQYF. Here the CDR3 DNA reads TGTGCCAGCATCTCCCCGGGGAGGAATGAGCAGTACTTC.

This sequence joins TRBV18 and TRBJ2-3; D gene uncertain. The germline gives CDR1 KGHSH, CDR2 LQKENI. CDR3 length: 15 residues. The V end was cut by 3 bases, the J end by 0 bases, with 10 bases between. The CDR3 region has the DNA TGTGCCAGCTCACCGATCCTACAAAGCACAGATACGCAGTATTTT. Translation gives CASSPILQSTDTQYF.

There are a few counts of this clonotype. The chain joins TRBV5-1 to TRBJ1-2; D gene unclear. The CDR3 contains 14 residues. V was trimmed by 0 bases and J by 4 bases, leaving 10 bases between them. Germline V CDR1 and CDR2: SGHRS, YFSETQ. The DNA of the CDR3 is TGCGCCAGCAGCTTGGAGGCAGGTTCCTATGGCTACACCTTC. Encoded protein: CASSLEAGSYGYTF.

The rearrangement links TRBV3-1 to TRBJ1-1; D call uncertain. Trimming took 3 bases from V and 1 from J, leaving 6 bases between them. Germline lookup yields CDR1 LGHDT and CDR2 YNNKEL (reference sequence). This CDR3 has 13 amino acids. As DNA, the CDR3 is TGTGCCAGCAGCCAGAGGCAGAACACTGAAGCTTTCTTT. Translation: CASSQRQNTEAFF.

The chain combines TRBV25-1 with TRBJ1-4; a weak D match, TRBD1 (5 bases). The CDR3 loop spans 13 amino acids. With 5 bases removed from V and 8 bases from J, the gap between germline ends came to 12 bases. Germline V lookup: CDR1 MGHDK, CDR2 SYGVNS. This CDR3 is CASSYGALEKLFF. The CDR3 bases are TGTGCCAGCAGTTACGGGGCCCTAGAAAAACTGTTTTTT.

In the case of this clonotype: The germline gene is not matched at one end of the junction; a read error may be the cause. The gene calls are TRBV6-5 and TRBJ1-1, with 8 bases that match TRBD1. The CDR3 loop spans 14 amino acids. Germline CDR1 is MNHEY and CDR2 is SVGAGI. CDR3 sequence (DNA): TGTGCCAGCAGTAGCAGGGGGCGAGACACGGAAGCTTTCTTT. It yields the protein CASSSRGRDTEAFF.

This clonotype has a handful of counts. This chain connects TRBV12-3 or TRBV12-4 to TRBJ2-1; 10 bases fit TRBD2. The CDR3 contains 13 residues. Unmatched junction bases numbered 8, after V lost 3 bases and J lost 15 bases. The CDR3 region has the DNA TGTGCCAGCAGTTTGGCTAGCGGGAGACCCCCGTTCTTC. This encodes CASSLASGRPPFF.

V gene TRBV20-1 combines with J gene TRBJ2-5; the D call may be TRBD1 or TRBD2 (5 bases each). The CDR3 is 17 amino acids. Trimming removed 3 bases at V and 11 bases at J, with 31 bases between. Germline values: CDR1 DFQATT, CDR2 SNEGSKA (reference sequence). The CDR3 sequence is CSARWGLLAGGATWQYF. The DNA for the CDR3 is TGCAGTGCTAGGTGGGGGTTGCTGGCAGGTGGAGCTACGTGGCAGTACTTC.

The chain couples TRBV7-6 to TRBJ2-3, with 9 bases lining up with TRBD1. This CDR3 has 18 amino acids. The junction had 21 bases not matched to a gene; V was cut back by 0 bases and J by 14 bases. Germline values: CDR1 SGHVS, CDR2 FNYEAQ. Here the CDR3 reads CASSLAIRQGGRERYAYF. The DNA of the CDR3 is TGTGCCAGCAGCTTAGCGATAAGACAGGGGGGCCGAGAGAGATACGCGTATTTT.

In this sample, this clonotype turned up a few times. The genes are TRBV5-1 and TRBJ2-3; weak D call: TRBD1 (7 bases). With 7 bases removed from V and 2 bases from J, the gap between germline ends came to 14 bases. The germline V gene encodes CDR1 SGHRS and CDR2 YFSETQ. The CDR3 spans 14 residues. The CDR3 region has the DNA TGCGCCAGCGGAGGGGGCGCCCCCACAGATACGCAGTATTTT. Translated, it gives CASGGGAPTDTQYF. Together with reference TRBV5-1 and TRBJ2-3, the CDR3 gives the full variable domain: KAGVTQTPRYLIKTRGQQVTLSCSPISGHRSVSWYQQTPGQGLQFLFEYFSETQRNKGNFPGRFSGRQFSNSRSEMNVSTLELGDSALYLCASGGGAPTDTQYFGPGTRLTVL.

Remarks on this clonotype: One base away lies a much larger clone, so this may be a sequencing read error. The rearrangement joins TRBV11-3 to TRBJ2-7, with a weak D call TRBD2 (5 bases). The J call is uncertain, as TRBJ2-4 better fits the DNA end. Germline assignment: CDR1 SGHNT and CDR2 YENEEA. CDR3 length equals 12 residues. This CDR3 reads CASSSRENIQYF. In DNA, the CDR3 is TGTGCCAGCAGCTCTAGGGAGAACATTCAGTACTTC.

The chain joins TRBV12-5 to TRBJ1-2; 7 nucleotides match TRBD1. V gave up 5 bases and J gave up 8 bases; unmatched junction bases: 14. CDR1 is LGHNT and CDR2 is FRNRAP in the germline V gene. This CDR3 is built from 15 residues. The DNA of the CDR3 is TGTGCTAGTGGTCCACCCCCGGGTTACAGGGGAGGCTACACCTTC. Residues: CASGPPPGYRGGYTF.